Presented here are 5 T cell receptor beta chains from one specimen sequenced in a study of neurological immune-mediated disorders. TCRdb re-derived calls from the 5' RACE reads in MiXCR, one entry per CDR3 protein. The sample shows tens of thousands of distinct CDR3 sequences, about 3.3% of them seen only once. Time point reported: longitudinal time-point 1 (baseline). Sequenced material: PBMCs. The source of these receptors is an older woman with multiple sclerosis.

This clonotype was seen at least ten times. V gene TRBV15 combines with J gene TRBJ1-2, with TRBD1 matching 8 bases. The J segment lost 7 bases and the V segment lost 1 base, leaving 2 bases of the junction unmatched. Germline V lookup: CDR1 LNHNV, CDR2 YYDKDF (reference sequence). The CDR3 consists of 13 residues. DNA of the CDR3: TGTGCCACCAGCAGAGGGACAGGGAGTGGCTACACCTTC. Protein product: CATSRGTGSGYTF.

This clonotype has a count of ten or more. The rearrangement joins TRBV15 to TRBJ1-5, with 7 positions matching TRBD1. CDR1 is LNHNV and CDR2 is YYDKDF in the germline V gene (reference sequence). The V gene end was trimmed by 3 bases and the J gene end by 7 bases; junction bases not matched to a gene: 9. The CDR3 totals 15 residues. The CDR3: CATSSGQESRQPQHF. The CDR3 DNA sequence: TGTGCCACCAGCAGCGGACAGGAATCGAGGCAGCCCCAGCATTTT.

This clonotype was seen ten or more times. The chain uses TRBV10-2 and TRBJ1-1; no clear D. This CDR3 has 13 amino acids. Germline CDR1 WSHSY, CDR2 SAAADI. The V and J ends lost 4 bases and 0 bases respectively, with 6 bases between them. CDR3 amino acids: CASSAGLNTEAFF. The CDR3 DNA reads as TGCGCCAGCAGTGCAGGCCTGAACACTGAAGCTTTCTTT.

There are many counts of this clonotype. The chain has TRBV20-1 and TRBJ1-1; tentatively, D is TRBD1 (6 bases). Trimming pared 3 bases from V and 4 bases from J, leaving 15 bases between. The CDR3 contains 14 residues. The germline CDR1 and CDR2 sequences are DFQATT and SNEGSKA (reference sequence). CDR3 loop: CSARWPGASTEAFF. As DNA, the CDR3 is TGCAGTGCTAGGTGGCCGGGGGCGAGCACTGAAGCTTTCTTT.

This clonotype was detected ten times or more. A read error is likely, as this CDR3 ends without the conserved phenylalanine or tryptophan. The rearrangement joins TRBV7-9 to TRBJ1-2; D unclear. CDR1 is SEHNR and CDR2 is FQNEAQ in the germline V gene (reference sequence). The CDR3 has 14 residues. V dropped 2 bases and J dropped 9 bases, with 16 bases sitting between them. The CDR3 DNA follows: TGTGCCAGCAGCTTAAGCCCGTCGGGTGAGAGCTACACCTGC. Protein product: CASSLSPSGESYTC.